This TCR beta chain came from a study of read filtering for tumor transcriptome and immune sequencing. This clonotype occurred many times. Molecular barcoded adaptors covering alpha/delta and beta/gamma chains were used on roughly 370 ng RNA. Using its own MiXCR run on the reads, TCRdb lists one record per CDR3 protein. The sample records around 140,000 distinct CDR3 sequences, approximately 13% being singletons. Germline assignment: CDR1 SGHTA and CDR2 FQGTGA. The CDR3 covers 13 residues. V shed 4 bases, J shed 9 bases, and the junction held 3 bases outside the gene matches. The chain combines TRBV7-3 with TRBJ2-1; 10 bases agree with TRBD2. The origin of this receptor is a donor aged 40 or older with multiple myeloma. Sequences were obtained from a population of CD138-negative cells sorted from bone marrow. The CDR3 coding sequence is TGTGCCAGCAGCTCGGGACTAGCGTCTGAGCAGTTCTTC. This sequence encodes CASSSGLASEQFF.